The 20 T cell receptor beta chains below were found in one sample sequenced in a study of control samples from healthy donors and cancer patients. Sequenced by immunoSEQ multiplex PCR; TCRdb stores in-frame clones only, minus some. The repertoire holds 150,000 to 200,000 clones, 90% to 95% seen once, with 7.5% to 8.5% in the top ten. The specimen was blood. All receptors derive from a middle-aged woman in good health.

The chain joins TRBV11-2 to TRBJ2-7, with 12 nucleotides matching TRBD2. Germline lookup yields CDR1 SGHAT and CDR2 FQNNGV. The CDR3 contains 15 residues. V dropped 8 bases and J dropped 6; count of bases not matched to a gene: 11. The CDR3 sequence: CASVIGTSGFGEQYF. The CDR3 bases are TGTGCCAGCGTTATCGGGACTAGCGGGTTTGGCGAGCAGTACTTC. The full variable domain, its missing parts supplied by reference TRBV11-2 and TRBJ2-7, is EAGVAQSPRYKIIEKRQSVAFWCNPISGHATLYWYQQILGQGPKLLIQFQNNGVVDDSQLPKDRFSAERLKGVDSTLKIQPAKLEDSAVYLCASVIGTSGFGEQYFGPGTRLTVT.

The CDR3, as DNA: TGTGCCAGCAGCTTAGCAGCGGGACCCACAGATACGCAGTATTTT. It is translated as CASSLAAGPTDTQYF. The chain is built from TRBV7-2 and TRBJ2-3; 7 bases map to TRBD2. Germline V gene sequence: CDR1 SGHTA, CDR2 FQGNSA. CDR3 length: 15 amino acids. V lost 0 bases, J lost 2 bases, and 2 bases stayed unmatched.

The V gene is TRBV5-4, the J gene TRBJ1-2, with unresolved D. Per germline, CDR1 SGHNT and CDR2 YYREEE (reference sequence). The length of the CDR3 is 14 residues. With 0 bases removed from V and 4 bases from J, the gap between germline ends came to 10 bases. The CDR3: CASSLDSTSYGYTF. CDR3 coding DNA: TGTGCCAGCAGCTTGGATAGTACTAGCTATGGCTACACCTTC.

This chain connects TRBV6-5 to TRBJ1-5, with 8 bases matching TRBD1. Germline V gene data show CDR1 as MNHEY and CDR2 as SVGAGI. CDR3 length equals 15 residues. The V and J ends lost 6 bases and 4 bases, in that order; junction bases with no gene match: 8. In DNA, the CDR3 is TGTGCCAGCAGCCCCTGGACAGGGTCGAATCAGCCCCAGCATTTT. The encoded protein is CASSPWTGSNQPQHF.

CDR3 loop: CASSLPRGLNTGELFF. In DNA form, the CDR3 reads TGTGCCAGCAGCTTACCGAGGGGGTTGAACACCGGGGAGCTGTTTTTT. The chain links TRBV13 to TRBJ2-2; D possibly corresponds to TRBD1 (6 bases). Trimming shortened V by 2 bases and J by 1 base, and 11 bases separated the two germline ends. The germline gives CDR1 PRHDT, CDR2 FYEKMQ (reference sequence). The CDR3 extends over 16 amino acids.

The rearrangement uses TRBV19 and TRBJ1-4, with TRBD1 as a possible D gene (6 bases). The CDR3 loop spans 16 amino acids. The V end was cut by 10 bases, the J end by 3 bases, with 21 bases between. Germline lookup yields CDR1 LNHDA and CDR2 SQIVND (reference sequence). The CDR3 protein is CATKTRHWGPNEKLFF. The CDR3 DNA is TGTGCCACTAAAACGAGACATTGGGGGCCTAATGAAAAACTGTTTTTT.

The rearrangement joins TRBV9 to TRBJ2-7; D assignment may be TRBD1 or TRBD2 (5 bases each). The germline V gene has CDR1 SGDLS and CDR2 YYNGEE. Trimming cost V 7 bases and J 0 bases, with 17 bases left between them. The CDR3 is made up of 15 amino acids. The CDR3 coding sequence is TGTGCCAGCGCGAGACGAGGGACGGACTCCTACGAGCAGTACTTC. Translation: CASARRGTDSYEQYF.

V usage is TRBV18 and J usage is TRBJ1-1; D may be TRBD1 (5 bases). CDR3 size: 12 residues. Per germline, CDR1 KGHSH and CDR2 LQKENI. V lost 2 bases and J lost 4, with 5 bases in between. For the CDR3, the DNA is TGTGCCAGCTCACCAGGGACCACTGAAGCTTTCTTT. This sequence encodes CASSPGTTEAFF.

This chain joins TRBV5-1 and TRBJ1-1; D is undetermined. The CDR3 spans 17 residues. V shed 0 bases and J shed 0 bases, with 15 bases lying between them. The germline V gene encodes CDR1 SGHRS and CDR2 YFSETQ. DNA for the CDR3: TGCGCCAGCAGCTTGGGGGTCAGGAGCCCAATGAACACTGAAGCTTTCTTT. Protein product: CASSLGVRSPMNTEAFF.

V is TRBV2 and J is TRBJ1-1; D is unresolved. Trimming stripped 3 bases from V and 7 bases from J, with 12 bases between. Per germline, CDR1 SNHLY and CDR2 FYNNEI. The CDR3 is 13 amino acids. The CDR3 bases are TGTGCCAGCAGTGAGACTCCCCTCAGTGAAGCTTTCTTT. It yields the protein CASSETPLSEAFF.

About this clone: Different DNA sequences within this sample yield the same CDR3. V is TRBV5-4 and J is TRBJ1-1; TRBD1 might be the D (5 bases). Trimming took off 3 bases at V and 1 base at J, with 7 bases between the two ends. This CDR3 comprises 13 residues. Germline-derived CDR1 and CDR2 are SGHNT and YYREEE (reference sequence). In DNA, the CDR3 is TGTGCCAGCAGCTATGACAGGAACACTGAAGCTTTCTTT. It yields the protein CASSYDRNTEAFF.

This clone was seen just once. The CDR3 coding sequence is TGCGCCAGCAGCTTGGTAGCTAGCTCCTACAATGAGCAGTTCTTC. The encoded protein is CASSLVASSYNEQFF. The rearrangement links TRBV5-1 to TRBJ2-1; D call uncertain. There are 15 residues in the CDR3. CDR1 is SGHRS and CDR2 is YFSETQ in the germline V gene. Trimming left V 0 bases short and J 0 bases short, with 7 bases between.

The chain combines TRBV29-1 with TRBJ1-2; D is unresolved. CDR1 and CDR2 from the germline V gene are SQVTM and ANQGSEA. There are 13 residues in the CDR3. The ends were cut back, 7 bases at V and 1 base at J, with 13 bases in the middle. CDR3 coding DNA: TGCAGCGCCGCAACCCCAGTTAACTATGGCTACACCTTC. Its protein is CSAATPVNYGYTF.

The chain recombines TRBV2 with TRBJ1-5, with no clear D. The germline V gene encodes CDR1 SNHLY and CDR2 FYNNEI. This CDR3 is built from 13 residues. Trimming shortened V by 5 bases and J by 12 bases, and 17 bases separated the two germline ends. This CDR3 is CASSKGGSRDQHF. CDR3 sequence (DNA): TGTGCCAGCAGTAAGGGTGGCTCAAGGGACCAGCATTTT.

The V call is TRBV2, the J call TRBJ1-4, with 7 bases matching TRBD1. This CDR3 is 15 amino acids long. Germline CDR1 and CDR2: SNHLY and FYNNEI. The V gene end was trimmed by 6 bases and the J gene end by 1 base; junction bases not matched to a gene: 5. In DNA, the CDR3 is TGTGCCAGCAGCAACGACAGGGTAACTAATGAAAAACTGTTTTTT. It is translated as CASSNDRVTNEKLFF.

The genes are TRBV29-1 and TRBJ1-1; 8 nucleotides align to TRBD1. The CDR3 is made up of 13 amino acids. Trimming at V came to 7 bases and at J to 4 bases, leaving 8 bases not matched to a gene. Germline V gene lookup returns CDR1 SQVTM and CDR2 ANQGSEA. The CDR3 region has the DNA TGCAGCGGAACACAGGGGGAGAGCACTGAAGCTTTCTTT. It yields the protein CSGTQGESTEAFF.

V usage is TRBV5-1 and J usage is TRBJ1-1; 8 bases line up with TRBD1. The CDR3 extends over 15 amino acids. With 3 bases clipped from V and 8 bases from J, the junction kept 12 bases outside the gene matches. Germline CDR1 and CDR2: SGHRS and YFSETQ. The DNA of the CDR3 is TGCGCCAGCAGCTCGGACAGGGACCTTGGTAGAGAAGCTTTCTTT. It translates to CASSSDRDLGREAFF.

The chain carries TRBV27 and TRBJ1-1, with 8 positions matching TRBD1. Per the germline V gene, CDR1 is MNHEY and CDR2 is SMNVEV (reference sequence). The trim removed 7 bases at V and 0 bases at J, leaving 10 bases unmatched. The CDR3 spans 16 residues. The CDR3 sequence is CASKDRAAIMNTEAFF. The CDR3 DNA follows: TGTGCCAGCAAGGACAGGGCGGCAATAATGAACACTGAAGCTTTCTTT.

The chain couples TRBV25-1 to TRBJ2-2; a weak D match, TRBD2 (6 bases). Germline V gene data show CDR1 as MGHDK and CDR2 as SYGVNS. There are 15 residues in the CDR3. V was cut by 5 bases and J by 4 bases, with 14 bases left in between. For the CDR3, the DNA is TGTGCCAGCAGTCCACCGACTAGTCCCACCGGGGAGCTGTTTTTT. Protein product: CASSPPTSPTGELFF.

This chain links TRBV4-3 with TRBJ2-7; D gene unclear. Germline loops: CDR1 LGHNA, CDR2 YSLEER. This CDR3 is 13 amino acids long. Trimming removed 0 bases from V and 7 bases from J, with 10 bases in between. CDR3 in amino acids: CASSQDWMGEQYF. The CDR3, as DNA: TGCGCCAGCAGCCAAGACTGGATGGGAGAGCAGTACTTC.